The clone carrying this T cell receptor (beta chain) was picked up many times. This CDR3 has 15 residues. From germline, CDR1 is MDHEN and CDR2 SYDVKM. V was pared by 5 bases and J by 9 bases, with 13 bases of the junction left unmatched. TCR beta CDR3 regions were amplified from RNA. Carried out on the TCR CDR3, a first-round RT-PCR used the HTBI primer set. TCRdb itself ran the multiplex PCR reads through MiXCR, one entry per CDR3 protein. The sample has fewer than 850,000 distinct CDR3 sequences, roughly 17% seen once. This entry comes from a study of T cells in Graves' hyperthyroidism and ophthalmopathy. Lactation, pregnancy, other autoimmune disease or uncontrolled infection excluded patients.

The TCR originated in a man aged 45-65 years with Graves' hyperthyroidism. The V call is TRBV28, the J call TRBJ2-3; 8 bases align to TRBD2. The sample was blood. The CDR3 protein is CASSTTPSGSDTQYF. CDR3 bases: TGTGCCAGCAGTACGACCCCGAGCGGGAGTGACACGCAGTATTTT.